Listed below are T cell receptor beta chains from one sample, sequenced in a study of blood T cell repertoires in COVID-19. Generated by immunoSEQ multiplex PCR, the TCRdb table keeps only in-frame clones and is missing some. The sample has approximately 97,000 clones, about 85% seen once. The specimen was peripheral blood. Receptor source: a man aged 45-65 years with active COVID-19. Both conserved end residues are part of each CDR3. A D gene is named only where the DNA matches it firmly. The size entry is marked missing in some rows and otherwise reads once, few, many or a size class.

CDR3aa | CDR3nt | j_gene | v_gene | len | d_gene | abundance
CASSRTGAQETQYF | TGCGCCAGCAGCCGGACAGGCGCGCAAGAGACCCAGTACTTC | TRBJ2-5 | TRBV5-1 | 14 | TRBD1 | .
CASRDRVYNQPQHF | TGTGCCAGCAGGGACAGGGTTTACAATCAGCCCCAGCATTTT | TRBJ1-5 | TRBV2 | 14 | TRBD1 | once
CASSEGRAGATDTQYF | TGTGCCAGCAGTGAAGGAAGAGCGGGAGCCACAGATACGCAGTATTTT | TRBJ2-3 | TRBV25-1 | 16 | TRBD2 | .
CASSPRSGANVLTF | TGTGCCAGCAGCCCCCGGTCTGGGGCCAACGTCCTGACTTTC | TRBJ2-6 | TRBV5-6 | 14 | . | .
CASSPTSYEQYF | TGTGCCAGCAGTCCCACATCGTACGAGCAGTACTTC | TRBJ2-7 | TRBV2 | 12 | . | .
CASSRPSGTDFSPLHF | TGCGCCAGCAGCCGACCTTCCGGGACAGACTTTTCACCCCTCCACTTT | TRBJ1-6 | TRBV4-1 | 16 | TRBD1 | .
CASSKPRGRSEKLFF | TGTGCCAGCTCTAAACCGAGAGGGAGGAGTGAAAAACTGTTTTTT | TRBJ1-4 | TRBV21-1 | 15 | . | .
CATSDSKRGLNYNEQFF | TGTGCCACCAGTGATTCCAAAAGGGGATTAAACTACAATGAGCAGTTCTTC | TRBJ2-1 | TRBV24-1 | 17 | . | .
CASTGRNEQFF | TGTGCCAGCACAGGGAGGAATGAGCAGTTCTTC | TRBJ2-1 | TRBV6-6 | 11 | . | .
CASSLDPMSMNTEAFF | TGCGCCAGCAGCTTGGACCCGATGAGTATGAACACTGAAGCTTTCTTT | TRBJ1-1 | TRBV5-1 | 16 | . | .
CASQGVTGANVLTF | TGTGCCAGTCAAGGGGTTACGGGGGCCAACGTCCTGACTTTC | TRBJ2-6 | TRBV19 | 14 | . | .
CASSDDSLAKNIQYF | TGTGCCAGCAGTGATGACAGTTTAGCCAAAAACATTCAGTACTTC | TRBJ2-4 | TRBV2 | 15 | . | few
CASSYSGAYSGNTIYF | TGTGCCAGCAGTTACTCTGGGGCGTACTCTGGAAACACCATATATTTT | TRBJ1-3 | TRBV6-5 | 16 | . | .
CASSKRTGFPLGNTIYF | TGTGCCAGCAGCAAACGGACAGGGTTCCCTCTGGGAAACACCATATATTTT | TRBJ1-3 | TRBV13 | 17 | TRBD1 | .
CASRTVGDRGLKQYF | TGTGCCAGCCGGACTGTGGGGGACAGGGGGCTCAAGCAGTACTTC | TRBJ2-7 | TRBV6-5 | 15 | TRBD1 | once
CASSRDTTDTQYF | TGTGCCAGCAGCAGGGACACCACAGATACGCAGTATTTT | TRBJ2-3 | TRBV9 | 13 | . | .
CASSKAAPGHPNSPLHF | TGTGCCAGCAGCAAAGCTGCCCCGGGACACCCTAATTCACCCCTCCACTTT | TRBJ1-6 | TRBV21-1 | 17 | . | .
CASSLGAGSVGAQYF | TGTGCCAGCAGCTTAGGGGCGGGGTCCGTGGGGGCCCAGTACTTC | TRBJ2-5 | TRBV7-7 | 15 | . | once
CASSPTSGGGGELFF | TGTGCCAGCAGCCCAACTAGCGGGGGCGGAGGGGAGCTGTTTTTT | TRBJ2-2 | TRBV11-2 | 15 | TRBD2 | .
CSASRTGDEKLFF | TGCAGTGCTAGTCGGACAGGGGATGAAAAACTGTTTTTT | TRBJ1-4 | TRBV20-1 | 13 | TRBD1 | .
CAWSKETGRVYGYTF | TGTGCCTGGAGTAAGGAGACAGGGCGGGTTTATGGCTACACCTTC | TRBJ1-2 | TRBV30 | 15 | TRBD1 | .
CASSPWGEETQYF | TGTGCCAGCAGCCCGTGGGGGGAGGAGACCCAGTACTTC | TRBJ2-5 | TRBV11-1 | 13 | . | few
CASSLGSRLAGEETQYF | TGTGCCAGCAGCTTGGGGTCGAGACTAGCGGGGGAAGAGACCCAGTACTTC | TRBJ2-5 | TRBV11-2 | 17 | TRBD2 | .
CASSVTPGLSGTPLHF | TGTGCCAGCAGCGTGACACCGGGGTTGAGTGGGACACCCCTCCACTTT | TRBJ1-6 | TRBV7-9 | 16 | . | .
CATSGGGPYNEQFF | TGTGCCACCAGCGGGGGGGGGCCCTACAATGAGCAGTTCTTC | TRBJ2-1 | TRBV15 | 14 | . | .
CASSPDRNYGYTF | TGTGCCAGCAGCCCGGACAGGAACTATGGCTACACCTTC | TRBJ1-2 | TRBV6-5 | 13 | TRBD1 | .
CASSSDTNYEQYF | TGTGCCAGCAGCTCGGATACTAATTACGAGCAGTACTTC | TRBJ2-7 | TRBV5-4 | 13 | . | few
CAWRRWGDTEAFF | TGTGCCTGGAGGCGTTGGGGGGATACTGAAGCTTTCTTT | TRBJ1-1 | TRBV30 | 13 | . | .
CAWWQGGTYEQYF | TGTGCCTGGTGGCAGGGGGGTACCTACGAGCAGTACTTC | TRBJ2-7 | TRBV30 | 13 | . | .
CASRPRDRNQPQHF | TGTGCCAGCAGACCCCGGGACAGAAATCAGCCCCAGCATTTT | TRBJ1-5 | TRBV6-5 | 14 | TRBD1 | .
CASSPRALVGYEQYF | TGTGCCAGCAGCCCCCGAGCCCTCGTCGGGTACGAGCAGTACTTC | TRBJ2-7 | TRBV3-1/TRBV3-2 | 15 | . | .
CASGGAWGQTEAFF | TGTGCCAGCGGGGGGGCCTGGGGACAAACTGAAGCTTTCTTT | TRBJ1-1 | TRBV6-6 | 14 | . | .
CASSTLQAGQNEKLFF | TGTGCCAGCAGCACCCTCCAAGCAGGGCAAAATGAAAAACTGTTTTTT | TRBJ1-4 | TRBV7-9 | 16 | . | .
CASSPGGLIKETQYF | TGTGCCAGCAGCCCCGGGGGTTTAATTAAAGAGACCCAGTACTTC | TRBJ2-5 | TRBV5-4 | 15 | . | .
CAVAGGNAPGAQYF | TGTGCCGTGGCCGGGGGGAACGCTCCAGGGGCCCAGTACTTC | TRBJ2-5 | TRBV7-9 | 14 | . | .
CASSGYRVANEKLFF | TGTGCCAGCAGCGGATACAGAGTAGCTAATGAAAAACTGTTTTTT | TRBJ1-4 | TRBV7-9 | 15 | . | .
CAWSQNPGGTQYF | TGTGCCTGGAGTCAAAACCCGGGGGGGACCCAGTACTTC | TRBJ2-5 | TRBV30 | 13 | TRBD2 | .
CASSPQGVNTIYF | TGTGCCAGCAGTCCGCAAGGGGTTAACACCATATATTTT | TRBJ1-3 | TRBV6-2/TRBV6-3 | 13 | . | .
CASSLSPGGDREAFF | TGTGCCAGCAGTCTATCCCCAGGGGGGGACAGGGAAGCTTTCTTT | TRBJ1-1 | TRBV6-9 | 15 | TRBD1 | .
CASLLSSVNEKLFF | TGTGCCAGCCTTCTCTCCTCAGTAAATGAAAAACTGTTTTTT | TRBJ1-4 | TRBV2 | 14 | . | .
CASSLYGGELSGEQYF | TGCGCCAGCAGCTTGTATGGCGGGGAGTTATCGGGGGAGCAGTACTTC | TRBJ2-7 | TRBV5-1 | 16 | . | .
CASSQDGGREQYF | TGTGCCAGCAGCCAAGATGGGGGCCGCGAGCAGTACTTC | TRBJ2-7 | TRBV3-1/TRBV3-2 | 13 | . | .
CASSLGPDRMRLDTQYF | TGTGCCAGCAGCTTAGGGCCGGACAGGATGCGTTTAGATACGCAGTATTTT | TRBJ2-3 | TRBV7-6 | 17 | TRBD1 | .
CASSPGGGVNTGELFF | TGTGCCAGCAGCCCTGGCGGGGGAGTGAACACCGGGGAGCTGTTTTTT | TRBJ2-2 | TRBV9 | 16 | TRBD2 | .
CASSAPGLVTDTQYF | TGTGCCAGCAGTGCCCCGGGACTAGTTACGGATACGCAGTACTTC | TRBJ2-7 | TRBV2 | 15 | TRBD2 | .
CASPSQGAYGYTF | TGTGCCAGCCCCTCTCAGGGGGCTTATGGCTACACCTTC | TRBJ1-2 | TRBV12-1 | 13 | . | once
CASNRDSLYGYTF | TGTGCCAGCAATCGGGACAGCCTCTATGGCTACACCTTC | TRBJ1-2 | TRBV2 | 13 | TRBD1 | .
CASWDRGLGDTQYF | TGTGCCTCATGGGACAGGGGATTGGGTGATACGCAGTATTTT | TRBJ2-3 | TRBV10-3 | 14 | TRBD1 | .